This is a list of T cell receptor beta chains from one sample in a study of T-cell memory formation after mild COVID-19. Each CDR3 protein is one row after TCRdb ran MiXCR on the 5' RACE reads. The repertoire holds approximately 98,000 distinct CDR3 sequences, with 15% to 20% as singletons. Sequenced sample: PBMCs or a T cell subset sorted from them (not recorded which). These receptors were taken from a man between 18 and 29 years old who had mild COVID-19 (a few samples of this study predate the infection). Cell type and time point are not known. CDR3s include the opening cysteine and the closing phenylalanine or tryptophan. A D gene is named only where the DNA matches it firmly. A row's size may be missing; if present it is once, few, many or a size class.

cdr3_aa: CSSGGGGRGGNEQFF; cdr3_nt: TGCAGCTCTGGAGGAGGGGGCAGGGGAGGCAATGAGCAGTTCTTC; clone_size: .; d_call: .; j_call: TRBJ2-1; v_call: TRBV29-1; cdr3_length: 15
cdr3_aa: CASSLLQGLNTEAFF; cdr3_nt: TGTGCCAGCAGTTTACTACAGGGATTGAACACTGAAGCTTTCTTT; clone_size: few; d_call: .; j_call: TRBJ1-1; v_call: TRBV27; cdr3_length: 15
cdr3_aa: CASSNLGTGTQYF; cdr3_nt: TGTGCCAGCAGCAACCTAGGAACCGGGACCCAGTACTTC; clone_size: .; d_call: .; j_call: TRBJ2-5; v_call: TRBV6-5; cdr3_length: 13
cdr3_aa: CSAEQATDTQYF; cdr3_nt: TGCAGTGCCGAACAGGCGACAGATACGCAGTATTTT; clone_size: .; d_call: .; j_call: TRBJ2-3; v_call: TRBV20-1; cdr3_length: 12
cdr3_aa: CASRTAGANYGYTF; cdr3_nt: TGTGCCAGCAGGACGGCAGGGGCTAACTATGGCTACACCTTC; clone_size: .; d_call: .; j_call: TRBJ1-2; v_call: TRBV6-5; cdr3_length: 14
cdr3_aa: CASHGDGDEQFF; cdr3_nt: TGTGCCAGCCACGGAGATGGCGATGAGCAGTTCTTC; clone_size: few; d_call: .; j_call: TRBJ2-1; v_call: TRBV2; cdr3_length: 12
cdr3_aa: CSAWKSSNTGELFF; cdr3_nt: TGCAGTGCCTGGAAGAGCTCGAACACCGGGGAGCTGTTTTTT; clone_size: .; d_call: .; j_call: TRBJ2-2; v_call: TRBV20-1; cdr3_length: 14
cdr3_aa: CASTLNNYGYTF; cdr3_nt: TGTGCCAGCACCCTAAATAACTATGGCTACACCTTC; clone_size: .; d_call: .; j_call: TRBJ1-2; v_call: TRBV12-3/TRBV12-4; cdr3_length: 12
cdr3_aa: CASTEGGETQYF; cdr3_nt: TGCGCCAGCACGGAGGGGGGAGAGACCCAGTACTTC; clone_size: few; d_call: .; j_call: TRBJ2-5; v_call: TRBV10-2; cdr3_length: 12
cdr3_aa: CASSNIRGQGLGEAFF; cdr3_nt: TGTGCCAGCAGTAACATCCGCGGACAGGGACTAGGAGAAGCTTTCTTT; clone_size: .; d_call: TRBD1; j_call: TRBJ1-1; v_call: TRBV28; cdr3_length: 16
cdr3_aa: CASSLGKWVRIQNEQFF; cdr3_nt: TGTGCCAGCAGCTTGGGAAAATGGGTGCGAATACAGAATGAGCAGTTCTTC; clone_size: few; d_call: .; j_call: TRBJ2-1; v_call: TRBV5-4; cdr3_length: 17
cdr3_aa: CASRLRDSQETQYF; cdr3_nt: TGTGCCAGCAGGCTCCGGGACTCCCAAGAGACCCAGTACTTC; clone_size: .; d_call: .; j_call: TRBJ2-5; v_call: TRBV12-3/TRBV12-4; cdr3_length: 14
cdr3_aa: CASSPPRVSTDTQYF; cdr3_nt: TGTGCCAGCAGCCCACCGAGGGTGAGCACAGATACGCAGTATTTT; clone_size: few; d_call: .; j_call: TRBJ2-3; v_call: TRBV7-2; cdr3_length: 15
cdr3_aa: CASSPRTVWDQPQHF; cdr3_nt: TGTGCCAGCTCACCACGGACAGTCTGGGATCAGCCCCAGCATTTT; clone_size: .; d_call: .; j_call: TRBJ1-5; v_call: TRBV18; cdr3_length: 15
cdr3_aa: CASSPSVVDSPLHF; cdr3_nt: TGCGCCAGCAGCCCGTCGGTAGTGGATTCACCCCTCCACTTT; clone_size: .; d_call: .; j_call: TRBJ1-6; v_call: TRBV4-1; cdr3_length: 14
cdr3_aa: CASGLALRAGGVTDTQYF; cdr3_nt: TGTGCTAGTGGTTTGGCTCTTCGGGCGGGGGGCGTCACAGATACGCAGTATTTT; clone_size: few; d_call: TRBD2; j_call: TRBJ2-3; v_call: TRBV12-5; cdr3_length: 18
cdr3_aa: CASSPQGYPGTQYF; cdr3_nt: TGTGCCAGCAGCCCGCAAGGATACCCAGGGACCCAGTACTTC; clone_size: few; d_call: .; j_call: TRBJ2-5; v_call: TRBV7-9; cdr3_length: 14
cdr3_aa: CASSQSDEQFF; cdr3_nt: TGTGCCAGCAGCCAATCGGATGAGCAGTTCTTC; clone_size: few; d_call: .; j_call: TRBJ2-1; v_call: TRBV7-2; cdr3_length: 11
cdr3_aa: CASSPQGNQPQHF; cdr3_nt: TGTGCCAGCAGTCCACAGGGGAATCAGCCCCAGCATTTT; clone_size: .; d_call: TRBD1; j_call: TRBJ1-5; v_call: TRBV12-3/TRBV12-4; cdr3_length: 13
cdr3_aa: CAIKGTAQETQYF; cdr3_nt: TGTGCCATCAAGGGGACGGCCCAAGAGACCCAGTACTTC; clone_size: few; d_call: .; j_call: TRBJ2-5; v_call: TRBV10-3; cdr3_length: 13
cdr3_aa: CASSRTLNYGYTF; cdr3_nt: TGCGCCAGCAGCAGGACACTTAACTATGGCTACACCTTC; clone_size: .; d_call: .; j_call: TRBJ1-2; v_call: TRBV4-3; cdr3_length: 13
cdr3_aa: CASSGSTETAQYF; cdr3_nt: TGTGCCAGCAGTGGGTCCACGGAGACGGCCCAGTACTTC; clone_size: .; d_call: .; j_call: TRBJ2-5; v_call: TRBV2; cdr3_length: 13
cdr3_aa: CSARAGNTEAFF; cdr3_nt: TGCAGTGCTAGAGCCGGTAACACTGAAGCTTTCTTT; clone_size: .; d_call: .; j_call: TRBJ1-1; v_call: TRBV20-1; cdr3_length: 12
cdr3_aa: CASSSPGVPTQYF; cdr3_nt: TGTGCCAGCAGCTCCCCCGGGGTACCGACCCAGTACTTC; clone_size: .; d_call: .; j_call: TRBJ2-5; v_call: TRBV12-3/TRBV12-4; cdr3_length: 13
cdr3_aa: CASSEGGQGISQPQHF; cdr3_nt: TGTGCCAGCAGTGAGGGGGGACAGGGGATTAGTCAGCCCCAGCATTTT; clone_size: many; d_call: TRBD1; j_call: TRBJ1-5; v_call: TRBV25-1; cdr3_length: 16
cdr3_aa: CASSKGEEGPNPPGELFF; cdr3_nt: TGTGCCAGCAGCAAAGGGGAGGAAGGTCCAAACCCCCCCGGGGAGCTGTTTTTT; clone_size: .; d_call: .; j_call: TRBJ2-2; v_call: TRBV21-1; cdr3_length: 18
cdr3_aa: CSVDGTANTGELFF; cdr3_nt: TGCAGCGTTGATGGGACAGCGAACACCGGGGAGCTGTTTTTT; clone_size: .; d_call: TRBD1; j_call: TRBJ2-2; v_call: TRBV29-1; cdr3_length: 14
cdr3_aa: CASSVFYTHNEQFF; cdr3_nt: TGTGCCAGCAGCGTGTTTTATACCCACAATGAGCAGTTCTTC; clone_size: .; d_call: .; j_call: TRBJ2-1; v_call: TRBV9; cdr3_length: 14
cdr3_aa: CASSFRGLIETQYF; cdr3_nt: TGTGCCAGCAGTTTTAGGGGGCTGATTGAGACCCAGTACTTC; clone_size: few; d_call: TRBD1; j_call: TRBJ2-5; v_call: TRBV12-3/TRBV12-4; cdr3_length: 14
cdr3_aa: CASSPRTGGDEQYF; cdr3_nt: TGTGCCAGCAGCCCACGGACAGGGGGCGACGAGCAGTACTTC; clone_size: few; d_call: TRBD1; j_call: TRBJ2-7; v_call: TRBV3-1; cdr3_length: 14
cdr3_aa: CASRQPGQGKTQYF; cdr3_nt: TGTGCCAGCAGACAACCGGGACAGGGGAAGACCCAGTACTTC; clone_size: .; d_call: TRBD1; j_call: TRBJ2-5; v_call: TRBV28; cdr3_length: 14
cdr3_aa: CASSQRSGGAHNEQFF; cdr3_nt: TGCGCCAGCAGCCAAAGGAGCGGGGGGGCCCACAATGAGCAGTTCTTC; clone_size: .; d_call: TRBD2; j_call: TRBJ2-1; v_call: TRBV4-1; cdr3_length: 16
cdr3_aa: CAISDARDEQFF; cdr3_nt: TGTGCCATCAGTGATGCCAGGGATGAGCAGTTCTTC; clone_size: .; d_call: .; j_call: TRBJ2-1; v_call: TRBV10-3; cdr3_length: 12
cdr3_aa: CASSFDRASTDTQYF; cdr3_nt: TGCGCCAGCAGCTTTGATCGAGCAAGCACAGATACGCAGTATTTT; clone_size: .; d_call: .; j_call: TRBJ2-3; v_call: TRBV5-1; cdr3_length: 15
cdr3_aa: CASSVRTASYCYTF; cdr3_nt: TGCGCCAGCAGCGTACGGACAGCTTCCTATTGCTACACCTTC; clone_size: .; d_call: .; j_call: TRBJ1-2; v_call: TRBV4-3; cdr3_length: 14
cdr3_aa: CSVEDTWGYTF; cdr3_nt: TGCAGCGTTGAAGACACGTGGGGCTACACCTTC; clone_size: few; d_call: .; j_call: TRBJ1-2; v_call: TRBV29-1; cdr3_length: 11
cdr3_aa: CSAVGSDTQYF; cdr3_nt: TGCAGTGCTGTGGGGTCGGATACGCAGTATTTT; clone_size: few; d_call: .; j_call: TRBJ2-3; v_call: TRBV20-1; cdr3_length: 11
cdr3_aa: CASSPLGGGETDTQYF; cdr3_nt: TGCGCCAGCAGCCCGCTAGGCGGGGGGGAAACAGATACGCAGTATTTT; clone_size: few; d_call: TRBD2; j_call: TRBJ2-3; v_call: TRBV5-1; cdr3_length: 16
cdr3_aa: CASSPRSETQYF; cdr3_nt: TGTGCCAGCAGCCCCCGCAGTGAGACCCAGTACTTC; clone_size: once; d_call: .; j_call: TRBJ2-5; v_call: TRBV5-4; cdr3_length: 12
cdr3_aa: CASSRRGGTAPSNTEAFF; cdr3_nt: TGTGCCAGCAGTCGCCGGGGGGGCACGGCACCCTCTAACACTGAAGCTTTCTTT; clone_size: .; d_call: .; j_call: TRBJ1-1; v_call: TRBV6-6; cdr3_length: 18
cdr3_aa: CASSLGSSGGVVGETQYF; cdr3_nt: TGTGCCAGCAGCTTAGGGTCTAGCGGGGGGGTAGTCGGAGAGACCCAGTACTTC; clone_size: .; d_call: TRBD2; j_call: TRBJ2-5; v_call: TRBV7-2; cdr3_length: 18
cdr3_aa: CASSLLVWEKETQYF; cdr3_nt: TGTGCCAGCAGCTTATTAGTCTGGGAGAAGGAGACCCAGTACTTC; clone_size: .; d_call: .; j_call: TRBJ2-5; v_call: TRBV7-2; cdr3_length: 15
cdr3_aa: CASSLKGGPGYGYTF; cdr3_nt: TGTGCCAGCAGCTTGAAGGGGGGCCCGGGCTATGGCTACACCTTC; clone_size: .; d_call: .; j_call: TRBJ1-2; v_call: TRBV5-6; cdr3_length: 15
cdr3_aa: CASSQVVTDTRF; cdr3_nt: TGTGCCAGCAGCCAAGTCGTGACTGACACTCGGTTC; clone_size: few; d_call: .; j_call: TRBJ2-7; v_call: TRBV3-1; cdr3_length: 12
cdr3_aa: CSITRTGLNYGYTF; cdr3_nt: TGCAGCATTACAAGGACAGGGTTGAACTATGGCTACACCTTC; clone_size: .; d_call: TRBD1; j_call: TRBJ1-2; v_call: TRBV29-1; cdr3_length: 14
cdr3_aa: CASSHNPSSGTSAEQYF; cdr3_nt: TGCGCCAGCAGCCACAACCCCAGCTCGGGGACTAGCGCCGAGCAGTACTTC; clone_size: .; d_call: TRBD2; j_call: TRBJ2-7; v_call: TRBV5-1; cdr3_length: 17
cdr3_aa: CASSLFRGQVLTF; cdr3_nt: TGTGCCAGCAGTTTATTCAGGGGGCAAGTCCTGACTTTC; clone_size: few; d_call: TRBD1; j_call: TRBJ2-6; v_call: TRBV28; cdr3_length: 13
cdr3_aa: CASSPGTPVETQYF; cdr3_nt: TGTGCCAGCAGCCCGGGGACTCCAGTGGAGACCCAGTACTTC; clone_size: few; d_call: .; j_call: TRBJ2-5; v_call: TRBV7-2; cdr3_length: 14
cdr3_aa: CASSLAVTNTEAFF; cdr3_nt: TGCGCCAGCAGCTTGGCCGTAACGAACACTGAAGCTTTCTTT; clone_size: .; d_call: .; j_call: TRBJ1-1; v_call: TRBV5-1; cdr3_length: 14
cdr3_aa: CASSQDPGASYNEQFF; cdr3_nt: TGTGCCAGCAGCCAAGATCCGGGGGCCTCCTACAATGAGCAGTTCTTC; clone_size: many; d_call: .; j_call: TRBJ2-1; v_call: TRBV4-2; cdr3_length: 16
cdr3_aa: CASSLARRTNTGELFF; cdr3_nt: TGCGCCAGCAGCTTGGCCCGTCGAACTAACACCGGGGAGCTGTTTTTT; clone_size: few; d_call: .; j_call: TRBJ2-2; v_call: TRBV5-1; cdr3_length: 16
cdr3_aa: CASSYTPGRNTEAFF; cdr3_nt: TGTGCCAGCAGCTACACCCCGGGGAGGAACACTGAAGCTTTCTTT; clone_size: .; d_call: .; j_call: TRBJ1-1; v_call: TRBV5-5; cdr3_length: 15
cdr3_aa: CASYILGTEAFF; cdr3_nt: TGTGCCAGCTATATACTAGGCACTGAAGCTTTCTTT; clone_size: few; d_call: .; j_call: TRBJ1-1; v_call: TRBV5-6; cdr3_length: 12
cdr3_aa: CASCNRKDGVPRNTEAFF; cdr3_nt: TGTGCCAGCTGCAATCGCAAGGACGGAGTCCCCCGGAACACTGAAGCTTTCTTT; clone_size: .; d_call: .; j_call: TRBJ1-1; v_call: TRBV7-2; cdr3_length: 18
cdr3_aa: CASRGTESYNEQFF; cdr3_nt: TGTGCCAGCAGGGGGACAGAGTCCTACAATGAGCAGTTCTTC; clone_size: few; d_call: TRBD1; j_call: TRBJ2-1; v_call: TRBV28; cdr3_length: 14
cdr3_aa: CASSLGLAGTYPQETQYF; cdr3_nt: TGCGCCAGCAGCTTGGGGCTAGCGGGGACTTATCCACAAGAGACCCAGTACTTC; clone_size: .; d_call: TRBD2; j_call: TRBJ2-5; v_call: TRBV5-1; cdr3_length: 18
cdr3_aa: CASSLSSGGTYEQFF; cdr3_nt: TGTGCCAGCAGCTTATCTAGCGGGGGGACGTATGAGCAGTTCTTC; clone_size: .; d_call: TRBD2; j_call: TRBJ2-1; v_call: TRBV7-2; cdr3_length: 15
cdr3_aa: CASSRDNVRGYTF; cdr3_nt: TGTGCCAGCAGCCGTGACAATGTTAGGGGCTACACCTTC; clone_size: .; d_call: .; j_call: TRBJ1-2; v_call: TRBV4-2; cdr3_length: 13
cdr3_aa: CASSNYNSPLHF; cdr3_nt: TGTGCCAGCTCAAACTATAATTCACCCCTCCACTTT; clone_size: .; d_call: .; j_call: TRBJ1-6; v_call: TRBV18; cdr3_length: 12